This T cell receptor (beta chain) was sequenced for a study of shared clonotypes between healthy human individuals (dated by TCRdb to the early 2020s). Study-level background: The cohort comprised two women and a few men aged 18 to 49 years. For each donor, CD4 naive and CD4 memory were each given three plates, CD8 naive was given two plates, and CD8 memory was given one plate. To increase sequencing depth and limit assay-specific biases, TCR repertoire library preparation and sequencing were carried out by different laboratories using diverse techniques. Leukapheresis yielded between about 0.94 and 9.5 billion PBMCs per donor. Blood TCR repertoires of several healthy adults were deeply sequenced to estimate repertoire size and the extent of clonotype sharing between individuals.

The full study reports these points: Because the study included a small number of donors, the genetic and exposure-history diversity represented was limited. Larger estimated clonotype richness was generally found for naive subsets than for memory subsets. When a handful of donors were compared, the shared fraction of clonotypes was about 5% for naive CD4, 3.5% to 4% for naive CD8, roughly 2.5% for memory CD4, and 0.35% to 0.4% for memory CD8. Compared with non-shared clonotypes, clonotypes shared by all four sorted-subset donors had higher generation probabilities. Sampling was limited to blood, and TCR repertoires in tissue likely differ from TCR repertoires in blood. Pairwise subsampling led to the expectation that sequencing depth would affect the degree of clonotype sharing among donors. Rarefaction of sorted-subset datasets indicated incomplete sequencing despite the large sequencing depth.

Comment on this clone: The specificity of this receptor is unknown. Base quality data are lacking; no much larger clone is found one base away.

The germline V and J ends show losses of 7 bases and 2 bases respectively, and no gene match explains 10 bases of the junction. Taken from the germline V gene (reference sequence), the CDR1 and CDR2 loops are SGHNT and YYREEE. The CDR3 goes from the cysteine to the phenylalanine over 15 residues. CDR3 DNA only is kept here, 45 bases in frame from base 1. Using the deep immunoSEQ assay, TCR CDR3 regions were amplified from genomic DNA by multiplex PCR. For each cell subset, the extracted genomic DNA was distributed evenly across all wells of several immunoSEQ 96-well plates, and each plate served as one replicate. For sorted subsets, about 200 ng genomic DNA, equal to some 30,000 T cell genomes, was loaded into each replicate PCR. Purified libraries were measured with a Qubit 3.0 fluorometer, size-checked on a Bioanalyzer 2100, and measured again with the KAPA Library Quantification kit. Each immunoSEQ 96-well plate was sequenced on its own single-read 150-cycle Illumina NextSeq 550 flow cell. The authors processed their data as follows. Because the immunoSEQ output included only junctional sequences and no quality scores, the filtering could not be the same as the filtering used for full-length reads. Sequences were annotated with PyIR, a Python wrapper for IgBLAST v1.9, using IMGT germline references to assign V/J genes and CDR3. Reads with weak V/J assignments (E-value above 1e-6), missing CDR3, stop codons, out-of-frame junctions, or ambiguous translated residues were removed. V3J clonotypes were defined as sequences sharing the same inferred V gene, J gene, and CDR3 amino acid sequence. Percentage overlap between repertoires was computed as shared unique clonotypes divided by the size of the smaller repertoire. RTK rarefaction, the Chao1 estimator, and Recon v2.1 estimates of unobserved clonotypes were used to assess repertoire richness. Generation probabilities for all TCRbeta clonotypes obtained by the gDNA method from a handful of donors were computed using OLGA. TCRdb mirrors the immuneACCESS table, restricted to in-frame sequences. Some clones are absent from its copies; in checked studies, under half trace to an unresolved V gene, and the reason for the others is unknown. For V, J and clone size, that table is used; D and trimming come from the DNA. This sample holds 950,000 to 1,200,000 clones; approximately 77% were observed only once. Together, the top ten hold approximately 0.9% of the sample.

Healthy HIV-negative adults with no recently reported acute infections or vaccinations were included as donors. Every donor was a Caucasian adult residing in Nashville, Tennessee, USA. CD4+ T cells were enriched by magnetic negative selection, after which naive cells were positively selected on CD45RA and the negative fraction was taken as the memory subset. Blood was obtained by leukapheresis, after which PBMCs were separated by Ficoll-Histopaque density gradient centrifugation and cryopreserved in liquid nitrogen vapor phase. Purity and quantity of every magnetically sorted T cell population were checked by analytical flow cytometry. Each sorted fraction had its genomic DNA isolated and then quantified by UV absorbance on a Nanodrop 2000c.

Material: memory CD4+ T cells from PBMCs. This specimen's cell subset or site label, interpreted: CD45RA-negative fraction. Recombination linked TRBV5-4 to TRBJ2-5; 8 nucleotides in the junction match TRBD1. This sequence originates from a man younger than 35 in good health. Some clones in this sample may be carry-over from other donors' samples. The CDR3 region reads CASQSRTGQQETQYF. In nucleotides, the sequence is TGTGCCAGCCAGAGTCGGACAGGGCAACAAGAGACCCAGTACTTC.